This T cell receptor beta chain was recovered during a study of control samples from healthy donors and cancer patients. Libraries were prepared by immunoSEQ multiplex PCR; TCRdb keeps only in-frame clonotypes and omits some of them. The sample has about 160,000 clones; 80% to 90% are singletons. The TCR sequence derives from a man between 25 and 39 years old in good health. The sample was blood.

The CDR3 reads CASSQGGDQPQHF. The CDR3 DNA sequence: TGTGCCAGCAGCCAAGGGGGGGATCAGCCCCAGCATTTT. This rearrangement joins TRBV3-1 (or the pseudogene TRBV3-2) to TRBJ1-5, with a weak D call TRBD1 (5 bases). The germline gives CDR1 LGHDT, CDR2 YNNKEL (reference sequence). The CDR3 spans 13 residues. Deletions cut 1 base from V and 5 bases from J, with 6 bases between.